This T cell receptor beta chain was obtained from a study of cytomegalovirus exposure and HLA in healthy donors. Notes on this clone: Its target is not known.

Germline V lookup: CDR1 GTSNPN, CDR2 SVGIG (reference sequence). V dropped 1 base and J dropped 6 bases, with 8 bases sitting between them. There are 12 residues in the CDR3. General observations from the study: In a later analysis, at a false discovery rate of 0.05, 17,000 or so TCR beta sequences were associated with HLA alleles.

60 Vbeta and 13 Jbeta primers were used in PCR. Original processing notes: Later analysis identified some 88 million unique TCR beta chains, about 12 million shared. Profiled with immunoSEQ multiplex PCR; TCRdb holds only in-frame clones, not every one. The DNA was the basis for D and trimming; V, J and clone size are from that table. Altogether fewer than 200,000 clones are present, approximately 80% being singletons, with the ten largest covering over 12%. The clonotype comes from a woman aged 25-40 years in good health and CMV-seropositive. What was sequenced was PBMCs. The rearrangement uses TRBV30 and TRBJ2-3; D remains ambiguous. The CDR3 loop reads CAWSASSDTQYF. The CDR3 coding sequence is TGTGCCTGGAGTGCCTCTTCGGATACGCAGTATTTT.